This record concerns one T cell receptor beta chain sequence. The specificity of this receptor is unknown. No much larger clone is present one base from it, and per-base qualities are unavailable. Measured from the cysteine to the phenylalanine, the CDR3 is 14 residues long. Only the CDR3 DNA stays, 42 bases, in frame from base 1. According to the germline V gene, CDR1 reads SGHRS and CDR2 reads YFSETQ. The V and J ends are trimmed by 10 bases and 6 bases, leaving 20 bases between them. The data belong to a study of blood T cell repertoires in COVID-19 (dated by TCRdb to between 2020 and 2021). About the study as a whole: Samples covering the acute and convalescent phases of COVID-19 were provided by collaborators in the United States, Italy and Spain. The material from the prospective study consisted of cDNA or gDNA derived from T cells, B-cell-depleted T cells, or PBMCs. Subjects who had been exposed to COVID-19, were actively infected with it, or had recovered from it provided the deeply sampled blood TCRbeta repertoires that made up the dataset. A freely available public database, intended as a resource for researchers studying the immune response to SARS-CoV-2, is where the repertoires were released. The samples were drawn from two sources: the first 160 participants of the ongoing ImmuneRACE study, and 1,200 or so subjects contributed by 6 global collaborators. The sample metadata nearly always contained a de-identified subject ID, COVID-19 status, age in years and sex. HLA class I and class II types, where available, came from metadata supplied by the sample provider rather than from assay-based typing.

The immunoSEQ Assay, a bias-controlled multiplex PCR, was used to amplify TCRbeta CDR3 regions from genomic DNA. The paper's data handling went like this. The number of nucleated cells in each sample was estimated by amplification of reference gene primers within the assay. To quantify the absolute abundance of each unique TCRbeta CDR3 rearrangement, sequence reads were collapsed and filtered. For each sample, productive Simpson clonality was calculated by taking the square root of Simpson's diversity index across productive rearrangements. TCRdb took over this immuneACCESS table, retaining in-frame rearrangements with V and J assigned. Such tables are incomplete; in checked studies, under half of the missing clones stem from an unresolved V gene, and the remainder is unexplained. The V and J calls and clone size were taken over from that table, and D and trimming were inferred from the DNA. Present in this sample are tens of thousands of clones, approximately 81% of which were seen just once. Over 35% of the sample comes from the top ten.

The full study reports these points: The quantity of clinical and demographic metadata differed by source and by participant and was supplied without curation.

Collaborating institutions collected whole blood in K2EDTA tubes following their own protocols. For TCRbeta analysis, collaborator samples were shipped as frozen whole blood, as isolated PBMCs, or as DNA extracted from either sample type. The rearrangement joined TRBV5-1 to TRBJ2-1; TRBD2 could be the D gene, as 6 bases match. Sequencing used peripheral blood. This clonotype originated in a man older than 75 with acute or convalescent COVID-19. The nucleotides are TGCGCCGGCCGCCCCGGGAGTGGGAGCAATGAGCAGTTCTTC. Its translation is CAGRPGSGSNEQFF.